This TCR beta chain is from a study of blood T cells in healthy people across ages. Comments on this clonotype: The target antigen is unknown.

Study-wide findings and caveats: It was not possible, with unsorted PBMCs, to conclusively compare naive and antigen-experienced cells.

It was with a sample-barcoded 5' primer and a J-beta primer mix that a second PCR of roughly 7 to 12 cycles was run. Every cDNA molecule carried a tag from a template-switch adaptor bearing 12 random nucleotides. TCRdb reprocessed the 5' RACE reads via MiXCR and lists one record per CDR3 protein. The sample has more than 500,000 distinct CDR3 sequences, 25% to 30% seen once. V was clipped by 3 bases and J by 7 bases; unmatched bases: 9. CDR1 is LNHDA and CDR2 is SQIVND in the germline V gene (reference sequence). The CDR3 is 15 residues long. Sequencing input: blood. The rearrangement joins TRBV19 to TRBJ2-1; TRBD2 aligns across 7 bases. The source of this sequence is a woman in her seventies in good health. This CDR3 is CASSMGRLAGNEQFF. The CDR3 bases are TGTGCCAGTAGTATGGGCCGACTAGCAGGTAATGAGCAGTTCTTC.